Below, one TCR beta chain is given with its context. The antigen is undetermined. This sample was taken from a study of T-cell memory formation after mild COVID-19. Findings and caveats of the study: Some clones that responded were present in memory (sampled pre-infection), which suggests cross-reactive memory joined.

There are 15 residues in the CDR3. The germline V gene encodes CDR1 SGHDT and CDR2 YYEEEE. Trimming stripped 0 bases from V and 7 bases from J, with 13 bases between. TCRdb itself ran the 5' RACE reads through MiXCR, one entry per CDR3 protein. This sample carries about 210,000 distinct CDR3 sequences, about 10% of them seen once, and the ten largest clones take approximately 3%. The receptor was derived from a man younger than 30 who had mild COVID-19 (a few samples of this study predate the infection). Cell type and time point are not known. The sequenced material came from PBMCs or a T cell subset sorted from them (not recorded which). This chain uses TRBV5-6 with TRBJ2-2; no clear D gene. Written as DNA, the CDR3 is TGTGCCAGCAGCTTGGTCCTCACTAAGTACGGGGAGCTGTTTTTT. This gives the protein CASSLVLTKYGELFF.